This is a list of T cell receptor beta chains from one sample in a study of T cell changes during pregnancy in multiple sclerosis. Assay: immunoSEQ multiplex PCR; the TCRdb copy retains only in-frame clones and omits some. The sample holds tens of thousands of clones; roughly 90% are singletons and the top ten take around 2.5%. The sequencing used peripheral blood, collected in the first trimester of pregnancy. The receptors derive from a female donor with multiple sclerosis, enrolled in a pregnancy study. Both conserved end residues are part of each CDR3. A D gene is named only where the DNA matches it firmly. For some rows the clone size is stated as once, few or many, or as a class when expanded; others skip it.

D gene	J gene	V gene	clone size	CDR3 protein	CDR3 DNA
TRBD1	TRBJ2-6	TRBV7-9	NA	CASSFRDRTKGGANVLTF	TGTGCCAGCAGTTTCCGGGACAGGACAAAGGGGGGGGCCAACGTCCTGACTTTC
NA	TRBJ2-5	TRBV28	NA	CASSSPRGKGETQYF	TGTGCCAGCAGTAGCCCTCGCGGGAAGGGTGAGACCCAGTACTTC
TRBD2	TRBJ2-7	TRBV19	NA	CASAGTSGIEQYF	TGTGCCAGTGCCGGGACTAGCGGGATCGAGCAGTACTTC
NA	TRBJ2-1	TRBV5-6	NA	CASSLRGNGEQFF	TGTGCCAGCAGCTTGCGAGGAAACGGTGAGCAGTTCTTC
NA	TRBJ2-5	TRBV28	NA	CASSPLGLSPQETQYF	TGTGCCAGCAGCCCCCTTGGGCTCAGCCCCCAAGAGACCCAGTACTTC
TRBD2	TRBJ2-1	TRBV27	NA	CASRERGTSAPRGYNEQFF	TGTGCCAGCAGGGAAAGGGGGACTAGCGCCCCGAGGGGGTACAATGAGCAGTTCTTC
TRBD1	TRBJ1-5	TRBV19	NA	CASAQGAGQPQHF	TGTGCCAGTGCACAGGGGGCGGGTCAGCCCCAGCATTTT
TRBD1	TRBJ1-1	TRBV9	once	CASSVEGQGATEAFF	TGTGCCAGCAGCGTAGAGGGACAGGGGGCCACTGAAGCTTTCTTT
TRBD2	TRBJ2-1	TRBV7-6	NA	CASSLGTSGNDEQFF	TGTGCCAGCAGCTTAGGGACTAGCGGGAACGATGAGCAGTTCTTC
NA	TRBJ2-1	TRBV5-8	NA	CASSVQARSSYNEQFF	TGTGCCAGCAGCGTACAGGCTCGAAGCTCCTACAATGAGCAGTTCTTC
NA	TRBJ1-1	TRBV6-6	NA	CASSYTVSGTEAFF	TGTGCCAGCAGTTACACGGTCAGCGGGACTGAAGCTTTCTTT
TRBD1	TRBJ2-7	TRBV19	few	CASRTGDEQYF	TGTGCCAGTAGAACAGGGGACGAGCAGTACTTC
NA	TRBJ2-1	TRBV10-3	once	CAISERDLYSYNEQFF	TGTGCCATCAGTGAGCGCGACTTGTACTCCTACAATGAGCAGTTCTTC
NA	TRBJ2-4	TRBV6-4	NA	CASSVGGLAKNIQYF	TGTGCCAGCAGTGTTGGGGGACTAGCCAAAAACATTCAGTACTTC
NA	TRBJ1-2	TRBV18	NA	CASSPPGEPYGYTF	TGTGCCAGCTCACCACCAGGGGAACCCTATGGCTACACCTTC
TRBD1	TRBJ1-4	TRBV2	NA	CASSRDRSEGEKLFF	TGTGCCAGCAGTAGGGACAGGAGTGAGGGTGAAAAACTGTTTTTT
NA	TRBJ2-1	TRBV5-4	NA	CASSLIQGDSYNEQFF	TGTGCCAGCAGCTTAATACAGGGCGATAGCTACAATGAGCAGTTCTTC
TRBD1	TRBJ2-7	TRBV7-2	NA	CASSFGQVRSDEQYF	TGTGCCAGCAGCTTCGGACAGGTCCGCTCCGACGAGCAGTACTTC
NA	TRBJ1-4	TRBV9	NA	CASSETSGQAGEKLFF	TGTGCCAGCAGCGAGACATCGGGCCAGGCGGGTGAAAAACTGTTTTTT
TRBD2	TRBJ2-3	TRBV4-3	NA	CASSQDLREGRDTQYF	TGCGCCAGCAGCCAAGATCTCCGGGAGGGCCGAGATACGCAGTATTTT